The clone carrying this T cell receptor (beta chain) showed up just a few times. The antigen is undetermined. Germline V lookup: CDR1 ENHRY, CDR2 SYGVKD. The CDR3 is 14 residues long. Germline trimming cut 7 bases from V and 4 bases from J; bases unmatched to any gene: 4. MiXCR was run by TCRdb on the reads, yielding one entry per CDR3 protein. The table includes about 260,000 distinct CDR3 sequences, roughly 13% detected once. This sample is part of a study of T cell repertoires in cytomegalovirus infection. Study background: CMV infection and matching HLA type were both indicated by public TCR beta signatures. Overall study results and limits: Identification of carriers of CMV plus the relevant HLA was performed using cumulative public TCR beta family frequency. The study found HLA-C-restricted CMV-specific TCR beta clonotypes dominating the ex vivo response.

The TCR comes from a human donor in good health (CMV status not recorded). Some clones in this sample may be carry-over from other donors' samples. The sample taken for sequencing was PBMCs. V gene TRBV10-3 combines with J gene TRBJ2-7; TRBD2 matches 13 bases. CDR3 in DNA: TGTGCCATCAATAGGGGACTAGCGGGATACGAGCAGTACTTC. Translation gives CAINRGLAGYEQYF.